The 4 T cell receptor beta chains in this list originate from one sample, sequenced in a study of OX40 agonist ivuxolimab in advanced cancers. The protocol was immunoSEQ multiplex PCR, while the TCRdb copy is restricted to in-frame clones and leaves out a portion. The repertoire holds about 85,000 clones, with approximately 86% as singletons. Source: CD4+ or CD8+ T cells sorted from blood, taken in a trial of the OX40 agonist ivuxolimab. Source of these receptors: an adult with an advanced solid tumor such as melanoma, head and neck, liver or kidney cancer.

The J gene is TRBJ2-3, the V gene TRBV5-1, with D possibly being TRBD2 (6 bases). The ends were cut back, 0 bases at V and 1 base at J, with 12 bases in the middle. The germline V gene encodes CDR1 SGHRS and CDR2 YFSETQ. The CDR3 loop spans 16 amino acids. CDR3 bases: TGCGCCAGCAGCTTGGGGCTAGCGTTCGGCACAGATACGCAGTATTTT. Translated, it gives CASSLGLAFGTDTQYF.

Comment on this clone: Sequence at one end of the junction differs from germline and may be a read error. This chain links TRBV6-6 with TRBJ1-2, with 7 bases that match TRBD1. The germline V gene encodes CDR1 MNHNY and CDR2 SVGAGI (reference sequence). CDR3 length equals 14 residues. The CDR3 DNA reads TGTGCCAGCATCCCGGGACAGACTAACCATGGCTACACCTTC. Translating gives CASIPGQTNHGYTF.

The V gene is TRBV10-3, the J gene TRBJ2-3; D may be TRBD2 (6 bases). The V and J ends lost 6 bases and 0 bases respectively, with 19 bases between them. The CDR3 spans 17 residues. The V gene's germline CDR1 is ENHRY and CDR2 SYGVKD. The CDR3 coding sequence is TGTGCCATCAGGGCCTTTGGGACTCAAAACAGCACAGATACGCAGTATTTT. As protein: CAIRAFGTQNSTDTQYF.

The sample holds one count of this clone. The gene calls are TRBV5-4 and TRBJ1-3; D uncertain. This CDR3 region has 15 residues. Germline lookup yields CDR1 SGHNT and CDR2 YYREEE (reference sequence). Between the trimmed V and J ends, which lost 4 bases and 3 bases, there was a span of 14 bases. The CDR3 protein is CASSMREGYGNTIYF. The CDR3 region has the DNA TGTGCCAGCAGCATGAGGGAAGGATATGGAAACACCATATATTTT.